This T cell receptor (beta chain) was sequenced during a study of T cells in Graves' hyperthyroidism and ophthalmopathy. Study-wide findings and caveats: Blood also contained most expanded thyroid clonotypes above 0.001.

This clonotype occurred many times. Its antigen remains unknown. It was RNA transcripts that yielded the amplified TCR beta CDR3 regions. TCR CDR3 regions were first amplified by RT-PCR with HTBI primers. TCRdb recomputed calls from the multiplex PCR reads with MiXCR, one row per CDR3 protein. This sample has roughly 400,000 distinct CDR3 sequences, with 11% to 15% found just once. V was trimmed by 5 bases and J by 4 bases, leaving 21 bases between them. The CDR3 contains 17 residues. CDR1 is SGHAT, CDR2 FQNNGV, per germline. Enrolled ophthalmopathy patients presented with a Clinical Activity Score of at least 3, a NOSPECS grade of at least 4, and disease duration under 3 months. From approximately 9.3 ml of fresh peripheral blood, PBMCs were isolated.

Sequenced: blood. The gene calls are TRBV11-2 and TRBJ2-1; D not resolved. This TCR was sampled from a man aged 50-59 years with Graves' ophthalmopathy. CDR3 sequence: CASSISKGPPHYNEQFF. In DNA, the CDR3 is TGTGCCAGCAGCATATCCAAAGGGCCCCCCCATTACAATGAGCAGTTCTTC.